This entry lists 20 T cell receptor beta chains sequenced from one sample in a study of blood T cell repertoires in COVID-19. TCRdb's copy holds only in-frame clones and misses some; the assay was immunoSEQ multiplex PCR. The sample holds around 60,000 clones, about 80% seen once. Source material: peripheral blood. These TCRs come from an elderly woman with acute or convalescent COVID-19.

The CDR3 region is CASSKQSLAGGPNVYEQYF. The DNA of the CDR3 is TGTGCCAGCAGCAAACAATCACTAGCGGGAGGGCCCAATGTCTACGAGCAGTACTTC. V and J are TRBV21-1 and TRBJ2-7; the table's TRBD2 call for D was not verified on the DNA. TRBV21-1 is reported as a pseudogene. There are 19 residues in the CDR3.

This rearrangement joins TRBV7-2 to TRBJ1-3, with 12 bases lining up with TRBD1. From germline, CDR1 is SGHTA and CDR2 FQGNSA. This CDR3 region has 16 residues. V lost 5 bases and J lost 7; bases outside the gene matches: 9. CDR3 amino acids: CASSALGQGAPNTIYF. The CDR3 region has the DNA TGTGCCAGCAGCGCGCTGGGACAGGGGGCGCCCAACACCATATATTTT.

The genes are TRBV7-2 and TRBJ2-1, with 12 nucleotides matching TRBD2. This CDR3 is built from 16 residues. The J segment lost 9 bases and the V segment lost 3 bases, leaving 9 bases of the junction unmatched. Germline CDR1 is SGHTA and CDR2 is FQGNSA. The CDR3 protein is CASSFLAGGPRGEQFF. The CDR3 nucleotides read TGTGCCAGCAGCTTCCTAGCGGGGGGGCCTCGGGGTGAGCAGTTCTTC.

The J gene is TRBJ2-7, the V gene TRBV7-5; TRBD1, the D gene given by the table, was not confirmed from the DNA. TRBV7-5 constitutes a pseudogene. The CDR3 consists of 15 residues. CDR3 DNA: TGTGCCAGAAGCCCAAGTCGGGACAGCTCCTACGAGCAGTACTTC. Encoded protein: CARSPSRDSSYEQYF.

The genes are TRBV6-2 or TRBV6-3 and TRBJ2-2, with D hard to call. The germline gives CDR1 MNHEY, CDR2 SVGEGT. This CDR3 is built from 13 residues. V lost 4 bases and J 6 bases, leaving 9 bases between the germline ends. CDR3 coding DNA: TGTGCCAGCAGTTTCGGGTTTGCCGGGGAGCTGTTTTTT. Its translation is CASSFGFAGELFF.

The chain couples TRBV2 to TRBJ1-5; 9 bases line up with TRBD1. CDR3 length: 14 residues. With V trimmed by 7 bases and J by 0 bases, 1 base remained unmatched. Germline V lookup: CDR1 SNHLY, CDR2 FYNNEI. The CDR3 loop reads CASNRGPSNQPQHF. In DNA, the CDR3 is TGTGCCAGCAACAGGGGGCCTAGCAATCAGCCCCAGCATTTT.

The chain uses TRBV11-2 and TRBJ2-3, with D perhaps matching TRBD2 (5 bases). The CDR3 totals 15 residues. V gave up 3 bases and J gave up 4 bases, with 14 bases separating them. Germline V lookup: CDR1 SGHAT, CDR2 FQNNGV. As DNA, the CDR3 is TGTGCCAGCAGCTTTAGAGGGTTACCCCCAGATACGCAGTATTTT. This gives the protein CASSFRGLPPDTQYF.

A single count supports this clone. The chain recombines TRBV19 with TRBJ1-4; 9 bases line up with TRBD1. This CDR3 is 15 amino acids long. Germline CDR1 is LNHDA and CDR2 is SQIVND (reference sequence). J was trimmed by 7 bases and V by 3 bases; bases with no gene match: 6. The CDR3 here is CASSMRTGGGEKLFF. The CDR3 DNA is TGTGCCAGTAGTATGAGAACAGGGGGCGGTGAAAAACTGTTTTTT.

V is TRBV6-5 and J is TRBJ2-7; D is possibly TRBD2 (5 bases). V lost 2 bases to trimming and J lost 1 base, with 12 bases between them. Per the germline V gene, CDR1 is MNHEY and CDR2 is SVGAGI. The CDR3 spans 15 residues. The CDR3 nucleotides are TGTGCCAGCAGTTACGCGGGCCTTCCTTCCTACGAGCAGTACTTC. Protein product: CASSYAGLPSYEQYF.

This chain links TRBV7-9 with TRBJ1-4, with 7 nucleotides matching TRBD1. Germline CDR1 and CDR2: SEHNR and FQNEAQ (reference sequence). Trimming removed 6 bases from V and 4 bases from J; junction bases left unmatched: 5. The CDR3 consists of 14 residues. DNA for the CDR3: TGTGCCAGCAGTCAACAGGGGCGTAATGAAAAACTGTTTTTT. Its protein is CASSQQGRNEKLFF.

The J gene is TRBJ2-5, the V gene TRBV5-6; D gene unclear. Germline V CDR1 and CDR2: SGHDT, YYEEEE. The CDR3 is made up of 14 amino acids. The ends were cut back, 0 bases at V and 2 bases at J, with 8 bases in the middle. The CDR3 bases are TGTGCCAGCAGCTTGGGCGCCAGGCAAGAGACCCAGTACTTC. Amino acid sequence: CASSLGARQETQYF.

The J gene is TRBJ2-1, the V gene TRBV6-5; 8 bases are a match to TRBD2. With V trimmed by 6 bases and J by 10 bases, 8 bases remained unmatched. Per the germline V gene, CDR1 is MNHEY and CDR2 is SVGAGI. The CDR3 loop spans 13 amino acids. The CDR3 loop reads CASRSGGLSEQFF. Written as DNA, the CDR3 is TGTGCCAGCAGAAGCGGGGGCCTTAGCGAGCAGTTCTTC.

The J gene is TRBJ1-2, the V gene TRBV21-1; TRBD1 was called by the table and not checked on the DNA. TRBV21-1 is given as a pseudogene. The CDR3 has 13 amino acids. Written as DNA, the CDR3 is TGTGCCCTAATGACAGGGGGCCCGTATGGCTACACCTTC. This gives the protein CALMTGGPYGYTF.

The rearrangement joins TRBV12-2 to TRBJ1-3; the DNA was not used to check the table's D call, TRBD1. TRBV12-2 is a pseudogene. This CDR3 is built from 19 residues. CDR3: CASRLEVRKGPISGNTIYF. The CDR3 DNA follows: TGTGCAAGTCGCTTAGAAGTCCGAAAGGGGCCCATCTCTGGAAACACCATATATTTT.

This chain links TRBV13 with TRBJ1-2, with no clear D. The CDR3 spans 14 residues. Germline V gives CDR1 PRHDT, CDR2 FYEKMQ (reference sequence). The V gene lost 7 bases and the J gene lost 8 bases, with 20 bases spanning the gap. The CDR3 region has the DNA TGTGCCAGCACCGAAACCCCCTCGAGCCGGGGCTACACCTTC. This codes for CASTETPSSRGYTF.

This clone was observed a few times. The chain couples TRBV2 to TRBJ1-1; D might be TRBD1 (6 bases). V lost 0 bases and J lost 0, with 11 bases in between. Per germline, CDR1 SNHLY and CDR2 FYNNEI. This CDR3 region has 16 residues. The CDR3 coding sequence is TGTGCCAGCAGTGAAGCGTTTGGGGGCTTGAACACTGAAGCTTTCTTT. Protein product: CASSEAFGGLNTEAFF.

This clone occurred once. V gene TRBV5-1 combines with J gene TRBJ2-1, with TRBD1 identical over 11 bases. V lost 5 bases, J lost 8 bases, and 6 bases stayed unmatched. The CDR3 contains 14 residues. The V gene's germline CDR1 is SGHRS and CDR2 YFSETQ. CDR3 sequence (DNA): TGCGCCAGCAGAGTCGGGACAGGGGGGTATGAGCAGTTCTTC. It translates to CASRVGTGGYEQFF.

This clone was counted a single time. The chain has TRBV4-2 and TRBJ2-1; D uncertain. CDR3 length: 13 residues. The V end was cut by 2 bases, the J end by 10 bases, with 12 bases between. Germline assignment: CDR1 LGHNA and CDR2 YNFKEQ. The CDR3 DNA is TGTGCCAGCAGCCAAACCCAGTGGGCCGAGCAGTTCTTC. Translated: CASSQTQWAEQFF.

The gene calls are TRBV27 and TRBJ2-3; D gene uncertain. The CDR3 spans 14 residues. Trimming took off 6 bases at V and 2 bases at J, with 12 bases between the two ends. Germline loops: CDR1 MNHEY, CDR2 SMNVEV (reference sequence). CDR3 loop: CASSESRNTDTQYF. Written as DNA, the CDR3 is TGTGCCAGCAGCGAGTCTCGCAACACAGATACGCAGTATTTT.

This clone has just a few counts. The chain links TRBV15 to TRBJ2-7; D ambiguous. CDR3 length: 15 amino acids. V lost 1 base, J lost 2 bases, and 12 bases lay in between. The germline gives CDR1 LNHNV, CDR2 YYDKDF (reference sequence). The CDR3 loop reads CATSRGERSAYEQYF. For the CDR3, the DNA is TGTGCCACCAGCAGAGGAGAGAGGTCGGCCTACGAGCAGTACTTC.